Listed below are T cell receptor beta chains from one sample, sequenced in a study of blood T cell repertoires in COVID-19. TCRdb's table, derived via immunoSEQ multiplex PCR, lists solely in-frame clones and lacks some. The repertoire holds roughly 250,000 clones, with around 90% as singletons. Sequencing used peripheral blood. The source of these receptors is a man between 60 and 75 years old who had recovered from COVID-19. The CDR3 runs from the conserved cysteine through the conserved F or W. A D gene is named only where the DNA matches it firmly. Some rows mark clone size as missing; the rest say once, few, many or name a class of expanded clone.

v_call	j_call	d_call	clone_size	cdr3_nt	cdr3_aa
TRBV30	TRBJ2-6	NA	few	TGTGCCTGGAACCGGTGGGGGGATGGGGCCAACGTCCTGACTTTC	CAWNRWGDGANVLTF
TRBV3-1/TRBV3-2	TRBJ1-2	NA	few	TGTGCCAGCAGCCAAGATCGCAGGGTTCGATATGGCTACACCTTC	CASSQDRRVRYGYTF
TRBV27	TRBJ1-1	TRBD1	NA	TGTGCCAGCAGTTCCTGGACAGGCATGAACACTGAAGCTTTCTTT	CASSSWTGMNTEAFF
TRBV27	TRBJ1-3	NA	NA	TGTGCCAACAGTTTAATCCCCCCGACAGGCCCATCTGGAAACACCATATATTTT	CANSLIPPTGPSGNTIYF
TRBV24-1	TRBJ2-3	NA	NA	TGTGCCACCAGTGATTTTCCCGGACACACAGATACGCAGTATTTT	CATSDFPGHTDTQYF
TRBV5-5	TRBJ2-7	NA	NA	TGTGCCAGCAGCCCTACCTCTAAGGGGCAGCCACTGGGCGAGCAGTACTTC	CASSPTSKGQPLGEQYF
TRBV18	TRBJ2-3	NA	NA	TGTGCCAGCTCACCTCCTCGACAGCGCACAGATACGCAGTATTTT	CASSPPRQRTDTQYF
TRBV6-4	TRBJ2-7	NA	NA	TGTGCCAGCAGTGCGCCCCCTCAGACAGCCTACGAGCAGTACTTC	CASSAPPQTAYEQYF
TRBV18	TRBJ2-1	TRBD2	NA	TGTGCCAGCTCACCCGGACTAGTGAGAGGTGAGCAGTTCTTC	CASSPGLVRGEQFF
TRBV6-5	TRBJ2-1	TRBD2	NA	TGTGCCAGCAGTCGTTTAGCGGGGGGGAACAATGAGCAGTTCTTC	CASSRLAGGNNEQFF
TRBV6-5	TRBJ2-3	NA	NA	TGTGCCAGCAGTTACGGGGCGGGGGCTAGCACAGATACGCAGTATTTT	CASSYGAGASTDTQYF
TRBV7-6	TRBJ2-1	TRBD2	NA	TGTGCCAGCAGCCGGAACTATCCCGGGACTACGGATGAGCAGTTCTTC	CASSRNYPGTTDEQFF